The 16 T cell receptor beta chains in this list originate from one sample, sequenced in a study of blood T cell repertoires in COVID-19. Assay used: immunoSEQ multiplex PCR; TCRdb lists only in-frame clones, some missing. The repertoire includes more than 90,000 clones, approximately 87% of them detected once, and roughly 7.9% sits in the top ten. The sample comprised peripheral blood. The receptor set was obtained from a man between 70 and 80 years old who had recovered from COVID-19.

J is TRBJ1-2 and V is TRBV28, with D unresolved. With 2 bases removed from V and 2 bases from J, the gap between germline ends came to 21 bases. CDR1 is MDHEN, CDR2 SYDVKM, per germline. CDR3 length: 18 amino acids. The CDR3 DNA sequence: TGTGCCAGCAGTTTACTCGTCTTCAGATCAAGACAAAACTATGGCTACACCTTC. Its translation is CASSLLVFRSRQNYGYTF.

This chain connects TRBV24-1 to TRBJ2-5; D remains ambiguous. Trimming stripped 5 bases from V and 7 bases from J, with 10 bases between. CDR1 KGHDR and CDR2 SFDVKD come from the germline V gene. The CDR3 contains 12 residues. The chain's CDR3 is CATSGDLGTQYF. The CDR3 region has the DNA TGTGCCACCAGTGGCGATCTAGGGACCCAGTACTTC.

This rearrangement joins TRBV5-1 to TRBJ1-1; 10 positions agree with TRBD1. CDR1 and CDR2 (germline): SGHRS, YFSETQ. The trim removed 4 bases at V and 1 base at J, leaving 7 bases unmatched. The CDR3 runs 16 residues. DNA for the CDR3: TGCGCCAGCAGCGCGCCGGGACAGGGGACGAACACTGAAGCTTTCTTT. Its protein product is CASSAPGQGTNTEAFF.

As DNA, the CDR3 is TGTGCCAGCAATAATATCCAGGGGGCAGGCTATGGCTACACCTTC. Protein product: CASNNIQGAGYGYTF. The V and J genes are TRBV6-6 and TRBJ1-2; 8 nucleotides agree with TRBD1. The CDR3 sequence is 15 residues long. The V and J ends lost 7 bases and 4 bases, in that order; junction bases with no gene match: 11. Germline lookup yields CDR1 MNHNY and CDR2 SVGAGI (reference sequence).

Here the CDR3 reads CASSPSSGKGTDTQYF. The CDR3 nucleotides read TGCGCCAGCAGCCCCTCTAGCGGGAAGGGCACAGATACGCAGTATTTT. The rearrangement uses TRBV4-3 and TRBJ2-3; the match to TRBD2 covers 9 bases. This CDR3 is 16 amino acids long. The ends lost 4 bases at V and 1 base at J; junction bases unmatched: 6. In germline, CDR1 is LGHNA, CDR2 YSLEER.

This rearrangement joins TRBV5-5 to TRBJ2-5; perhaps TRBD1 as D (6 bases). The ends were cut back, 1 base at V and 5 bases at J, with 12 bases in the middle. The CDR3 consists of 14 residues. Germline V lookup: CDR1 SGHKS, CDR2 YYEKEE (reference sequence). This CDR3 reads CASSLKQGRETQYF. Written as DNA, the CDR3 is TGTGCCAGCAGCTTGAAACAGGGCCGGGAGACCCAGTACTTC.

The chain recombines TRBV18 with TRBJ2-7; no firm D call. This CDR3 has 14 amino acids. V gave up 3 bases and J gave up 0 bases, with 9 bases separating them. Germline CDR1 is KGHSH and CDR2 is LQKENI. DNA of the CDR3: TGTGCCAGCTCACCGGAACAGTTCTCCTACGAGCAGTACTTC. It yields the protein CASSPEQFSYEQYF. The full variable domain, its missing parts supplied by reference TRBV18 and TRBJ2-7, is NAGVMQNPRHLVRRRGQEARLRCSPMKGHSHVYWYRQLPEEGLKFMVYLQKENIIDESGMPKERFSAEFPKEGPSILRIQQVVRGDSAAYFCASSPEQFSYEQYFGPGTRLTVT.

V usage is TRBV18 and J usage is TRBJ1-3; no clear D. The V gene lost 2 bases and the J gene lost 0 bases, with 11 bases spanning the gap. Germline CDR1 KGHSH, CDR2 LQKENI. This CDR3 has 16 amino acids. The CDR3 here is CASSPNPVLSGNTIYF. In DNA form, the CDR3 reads TGTGCCAGCTCACCAAACCCGGTCCTCTCTGGAAACACCATATATTTT.

The CDR3 coding sequence is TGTGCCAGCTCTAGCGGGGGGGCTAATGAGCAGTTCTTC. It translates to CASSSGGANEQFF. The chain is built from TRBV2 and TRBJ2-1, with TRBD2 identical over 12 bases. J gave up 7 bases and V 8 bases, and 3 bases lay outside the gene matches. Germline CDR1 SNHLY, CDR2 FYNNEI. The CDR3 is made up of 13 amino acids.

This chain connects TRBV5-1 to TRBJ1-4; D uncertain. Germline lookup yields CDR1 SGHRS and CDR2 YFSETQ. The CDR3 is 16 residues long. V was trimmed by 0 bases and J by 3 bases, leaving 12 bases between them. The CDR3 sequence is CASSLGPRGANEKLFF. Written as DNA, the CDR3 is TGCGCCAGCAGCTTGGGTCCTCGGGGAGCTAATGAAAAACTGTTTTTT.

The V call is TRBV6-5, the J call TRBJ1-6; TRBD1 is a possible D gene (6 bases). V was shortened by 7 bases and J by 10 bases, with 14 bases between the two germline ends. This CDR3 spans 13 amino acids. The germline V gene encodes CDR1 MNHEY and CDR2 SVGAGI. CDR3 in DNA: TGTGCCAGCACGGGGGGGCGAGGATCACCCCTCCACTTT. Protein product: CASTGGRGSPLHF.

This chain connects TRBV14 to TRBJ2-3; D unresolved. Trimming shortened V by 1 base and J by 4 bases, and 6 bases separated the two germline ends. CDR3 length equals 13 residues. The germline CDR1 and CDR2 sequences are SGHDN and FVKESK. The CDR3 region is CASSQVRADTQYF. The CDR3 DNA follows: TGTGCCAGCAGCCAAGTACGGGCAGATACGCAGTATTTT.

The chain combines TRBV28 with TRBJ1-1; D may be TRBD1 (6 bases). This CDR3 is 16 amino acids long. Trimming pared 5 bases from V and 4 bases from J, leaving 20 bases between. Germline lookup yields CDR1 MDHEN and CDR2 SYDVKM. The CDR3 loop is CASSRTYRVRGTEAFF. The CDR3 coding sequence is TGTGCCAGCAGTCGCACCTACAGGGTAAGGGGCACTGAAGCTTTCTTT.

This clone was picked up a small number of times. DNA of the CDR3: TGTGCCAGCAGGACCGGAGACTCTGGAAACACCATATATTTT. Translation gives CASRTGDSGNTIYF. The chain has TRBV27 and TRBJ1-3; the D is unclear. The CDR3 runs 14 residues. With 6 bases removed from V and 0 bases from J, the gap between germline ends came to 9 bases. Germline loops: CDR1 MNHEY, CDR2 SMNVEV (reference sequence).

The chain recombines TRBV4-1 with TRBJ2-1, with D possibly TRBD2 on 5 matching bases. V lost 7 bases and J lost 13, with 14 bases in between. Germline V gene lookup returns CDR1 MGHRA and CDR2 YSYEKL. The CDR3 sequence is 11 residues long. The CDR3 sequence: CASKGLASQFF. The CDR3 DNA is TGCGCCAGCAAAGGATTAGCGTCACAGTTCTTC.

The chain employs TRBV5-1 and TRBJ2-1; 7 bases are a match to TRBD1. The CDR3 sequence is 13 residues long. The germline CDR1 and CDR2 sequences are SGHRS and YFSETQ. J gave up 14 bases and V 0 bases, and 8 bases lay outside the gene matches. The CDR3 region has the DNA TGCGCCAGCAGCTTGGAAAAGGGGGCCAGAGAGTTCTTC. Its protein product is CASSLEKGAREFF.